Described below is a single TCR beta chain sequence and its context. Its cognate antigen is unknown. Looked up from germline, CDR1 is SGHNT and CDR2 is YENEEA. With 1 base removed from V and 2 bases from J, the gap between germline ends came to 8 bases. There are 14 residues in the CDR3. The TCR-sequenced patients were a few responders to pembrolizumab. The sample originates from a study of PD-1 blockade in mismatch repair-deficient tumors. Study details: Patients had approximately 11 mismatch repair-deficient cancer types and were previously treated and progressing.

Produced via immunoSEQ multiplex PCR; TCRdb's table is partial and in-frame only. This table has around 100,000 clones, 60% to 85% appearing once. General study points: Rapid post-treatment expansion, then contraction, generally preceding radiologic response, marked tumor-resident clones.

The TCR was taken from an adult with mismatch repair-deficient cancer. The sequenced sample was peripheral blood, obtained 60 weeks after starting pembrolizumab. The chain has TRBV11-3 and TRBJ2-5; D perhaps matches TRBD2 (5 bases). Here the CDR3 DNA reads TGTGCCAGCAGCTTAGGTCTAGCTCAAGAGACCCAGTACTTC. Its protein product is CASSLGLAQETQYF. Supplemented by reference TRBV11-3 and TRBJ2-5, the full variable domain reads EAGVVQSPRYKIIEKKQPVAFWCNPISGHNTLYWYLQNLGQGPELLIRYENEEAVDDSQLPKDRFSAERLKGVDSTLKIQPAELGDSAVYLCASSLGLAQETQYFGPGTRLLVL.